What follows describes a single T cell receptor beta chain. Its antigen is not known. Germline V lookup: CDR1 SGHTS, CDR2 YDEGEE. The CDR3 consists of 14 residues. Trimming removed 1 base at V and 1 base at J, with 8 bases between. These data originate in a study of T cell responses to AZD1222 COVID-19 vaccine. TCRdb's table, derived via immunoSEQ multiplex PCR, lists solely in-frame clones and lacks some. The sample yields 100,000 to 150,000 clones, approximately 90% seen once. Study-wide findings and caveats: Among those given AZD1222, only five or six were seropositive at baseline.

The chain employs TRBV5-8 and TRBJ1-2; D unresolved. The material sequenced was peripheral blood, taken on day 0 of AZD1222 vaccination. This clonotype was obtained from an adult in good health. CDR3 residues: CASSLRRDNYGYTF. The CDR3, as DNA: TGTGCCAGCAGCTTGCGGAGGGATAACTATGGCTACACCTTC.